Each of the 2 T cell receptor beta chains below was sequenced from the same sample in a study of shared clonotypes between healthy human individuals (dated by TCRdb to about 2020). Library preparation was by the immunoSEQ multiplex PCR assay. This immuneACCESS table, as held by TCRdb, lists in-frame sequences with V and J called but not all clones. Of the missing ones, under half trace to an unresolved V gene in checked studies; the others have no known cause. The sample includes more than 2 million clones, with 90% to 96% observed a single time. The ten largest make up around 0.13% of the sample. The sample was naive CD4+ T cells sorted from blood. Interpreted using the paper, the cell subset or site label stands for: CD45RA+ positively selected. The receptors derive from a young man in good health.

The chain carries TRBV19 and TRBJ2-7; D ambiguous. This CDR3 comprises 13 residues. Per germline, CDR1 LNHDA and CDR2 SQIVND (reference sequence). V was trimmed by 5 bases and J by 3 bases, leaving 11 bases between them. The CDR3 loop reads CASSQNLHYEQYF. The CDR3 nucleotides are TGTGCCAGTAGTCAGAACTTGCACTACGAGCAGTACTTC.

The chain is built from TRBV30 and TRBJ2-7, with D perhaps matching TRBD1 (5 bases). Germline V CDR1 and CDR2: GTSNPN, SVGIG (reference sequence). The V end was cut by 8 bases, the J end by 3 bases, with 17 bases between. The CDR3 length is 13 residues. CDR3 bases: TGTGCCGGGGCGCCGGGTAACGGCTACGAGCAGTACTTC. This encodes CAGAPGNGYEQYF.